The rows below give T cell receptor beta chains drawn from one sample of a study of shared clonotypes between healthy human individuals. Profiled with immunoSEQ multiplex PCR; TCRdb holds only in-frame clones, not every one. There are some 200,000 clones in the sample; about 65% occur only once, and around 10% lies in the top ten. The sequencing sample was made of memory CD4+ T cells sorted from blood. The receptors were sampled from a man aged 30-40 years in good health. The CDR3 runs from the conserved cysteine through the conserved F or W. Fields, in order: clone size, V gene, D gene, J gene, CDR3 protein, CDR3 DNA. The D gene is left open where the match is weak. Only some rows state a clone size, as once, few, many or a class for expanded clones.

-	TRBV9	-	TRBJ2-3	CASSVGAADTQYF	TGTGCCAGCAGCGTAGGGGCTGCAGATACGCAGTATTTT
-	TRBV18	TRBD2	TRBJ2-5	CASAAGLAGQGETQYF	TGTGCCAGCGCGGCGGGACTAGCGGGACAGGGGGAGACCCAGTACTTC
-	TRBV28	TRBD2	TRBJ2-1	CASRTGGTINYEQFF	TGTGCCAGCAGGACGGGAGGGACGATCAACTATGAGCAGTTCTTC
few	TRBV4-3	-	TRBJ2-1	CASSLALGGSEQFF	TGCGCCAGCAGCCTGGCGCTCGGGGGCAGTGAGCAGTTCTTC
-	TRBV10-3	TRBD2	TRBJ2-1	CAITDSLAGGKNEQFF	TGTGCCATCACCGATTCCCTAGCGGGAGGGAAAAATGAGCAGTTCTTC
-	TRBV5-1	TRBD2	TRBJ2-1	CASSLGGSNDNEQFF	TGCGCCAGCAGCTTGGGCGGGAGTAACGACAATGAGCAGTTCTTC
-	TRBV28	TRBD1	TRBJ2-3	CASSLLGTGDTDTQYF	TGTGCCAGCAGCCTCTTGGGGACAGGAGACACAGATACGCAGTATTTT
-	TRBV28	-	TRBJ2-7	CASRALEEQYF	TGTGCCAGCAGAGCCCTTGAAGAGCAGTACTTC
many	TRBV11-2	-	TRBJ1-5	CASSLDMTGGVGNQPQHF	TGTGCCAGCAGCTTAGATATGACGGGGGGGGTAGGCAATCAGCCCCAGCATTTT
-	TRBV5-1	-	TRBJ2-7	CASSLAFGGKSSYEQYF	TGCGCCAGCAGCTTGGCCTTTGGCGGGAAGAGCTCCTACGAGCAGTACTTC
-	TRBV10-3	TRBD2	TRBJ2-1	CAISDPGLVGEEQFF	TGTGCCATCAGTGATCCGGGACTAGTAGGGGAGGAGCAGTTCTTC
-	TRBV18	-	TRBJ2-7	CASSPGRVEQYF	TGTGCCAGCTCACCAGGCAGGGTAGAGCAGTACTTC
-	TRBV27	TRBD2	TRBJ2-1	CASSLDPLAGGVYGEQFF	TGTGCCAGCAGTTTAGATCCCCTAGCGGGAGGGGTCTACGGTGAGCAGTTCTTC
few	TRBV28	-	TRBJ2-7	CASSGNRRRSSYEQYF	TGTGCCAGCAGTGGAAACAGGAGACGAAGCTCCTACGAGCAGTACTTC
-	TRBV7-8	-	TRBJ1-4	CASSLGVGPTNEKLFF	TGTGCCAGCAGCTTAGGGGTCGGCCCAACTAATGAAAAACTGTTTTTT
-	TRBV30	-	TRBJ1-1	CAWRRVGGNTEAFF	TGTGCCTGGAGGCGGGTAGGGGGGAACACTGAAGCTTTCTTT
many	TRBV9	-	TRBJ2-1	CASSVAVNPLDEQFF	TGTGCCAGCAGCGTAGCAGTGAACCCCCTCGATGAGCAGTTCTTC
-	TRBV7-9	TRBD1	TRBJ1-4	CASSLGTGDEKLFF	TGTGCCAGCAGCTTAGGGACAGGGGATGAAAAACTGTTTTTT
-	TRBV9	TRBD2	TRBJ2-1	CASSVGGSGGYNEQFF	TGTGCCAGCAGCGTAGGAGGGAGCGGGGGGTACAATGAGCAGTTCTTC
-	TRBV18	TRBD1	TRBJ2-7	CASSPPGTGGLYEQYF	TGTGCCAGCTCACCACCCGGGACAGGGGGTCTCTACGAGCAGTACTTC
-	TRBV28	-	TRBJ2-5	CASSLPSGAGETQYF	TGTGCCAGCAGTTTACCGTCCGGGGCCGGGGAGACCCAGTACTTC
-	TRBV11-2	-	TRBJ2-2	CASSLSLQWRTGELFF	TGTGCCAGCAGCTTGTCCCTCCAGTGGAGAACCGGGGAGCTGTTTTTT
-	TRBV5-4	TRBD1	TRBJ1-2	CASHSFSGQGVSYGYTF	TGTGCCAGCCACTCGTTTAGCGGACAGGGGGTTAGTTATGGCTACACCTTC
-	TRBV10-2	-	TRBJ2-5	CASLQETQYF	TGCGCCAGTCTTCAAGAGACCCAGTACTTC
-	TRBV14	TRBD2	TRBJ2-3	CASSLLGLAGGPTDTQYF	TGTGCCAGCAGCCTCCTGGGACTAGCGGGAGGACCCACAGATACGCAGTATTTT
few	TRBV5-1	-	TRBJ2-1	CASSLGGGVEQFF	TGCGCCAGCAGCCTGGGAGGGGGAGTTGAGCAGTTCTTC
-	TRBV7-8	-	TRBJ1-1	CASRVGEGLNTEAFF	TGTGCCAGCAGGGTGGGCGAGGGGCTGAACACTGAAGCTTTCTTT
-	TRBV10-3	TRBD1	TRBJ1-5	CAISEFQGADQPQHF	TGTGCCATCAGTGAATTCCAGGGGGCTGACCAGCCCCAGCATTTT
-	TRBV11-2	-	TRBJ1-3	CASSLASAGNTIYF	TGTGCCAGCAGCTTAGCTTCAGCTGGAAACACCATATATTTT
-	TRBV27	-	TRBJ2-1	CASGVSSYNEQFF	TGTGCCTCCGGAGTTAGCTCCTACAATGAGCAGTTCTTC
-	TRBV7-2	-	TRBJ1-1	CASSFNMNTEAFF	TGTGCCAGCAGCTTTAACATGAACACTGAAGCTTTCTTT
many	TRBV7-8	-	TRBJ2-5	CASSLEVGTTQYF	TGTGCCAGCAGCTTAGAAGTCGGGACGACCCAGTACTTC
-	TRBV5-1	-	TRBJ2-6	CASSAVGLSPGANVLTF	TGCGCCAGCAGCGCCGTAGGTTTGAGTCCTGGGGCCAACGTCCTGACTTTC
-	TRBV7-2	-	TRBJ2-3	CASSLERSDTQYF	TGTGCCAGCAGCTTAGAAAGGTCCGATACGCAGTATTTT
-	TRBV7-9	TRBD1	TRBJ2-2	CASTKGDRELGELFF	TGTGCCAGCACCAAGGGGGACAGGGAGCTCGGGGAGCTGTTTTTT
-	TRBV7-2	-	TRBJ2-3	CASSQGLRRRTDTQYF	TGTGCCAGCAGCCAGGGGCTGCGGAGACGCACAGATACGCAGTATTTT
-	TRBV11-1	-	TRBJ1-3	CASSLTGLGNTIYF	TGTGCCAGCAGCTTGACGGGCCTTGGAAACACCATATATTTT
-	TRBV11-3	-	TRBJ2-1	CASSFAQYNEQFF	TGTGCCAGCAGCTTTGCCCAATACAATGAGCAGTTCTTC
-	TRBV6-5	-	TRBJ1-1	CASSHPGLMNTEAFF	TGTGCCAGCAGTCACCCGGGACTTATGAACACTGAAGCTTTCTTT
-	TRBV7-2	-	TRBJ1-1	CASSFTTVMNTEAFF	TGTGCCAGCAGCTTTACAACGGTGATGAACACTGAAGCTTTCTTT
-	TRBV27	TRBD2	TRBJ2-5	CASSLIGGGYQETQYF	TGTGCCAGCAGTTTAATAGGCGGGGGGTACCAAGAGACCCAGTACTTC
-	TRBV2	-	TRBJ1-5	CASTGDYSNQPQHF	TGTGCCAGCACGGGGGATTATAGCAATCAGCCCCAGCATTTT
once	TRBV9	TRBD2	TRBJ2-1	CASSGTGLAGANEQFF	TGTGCCAGCAGCGGTACGGGGCTAGCGGGAGCCAATGAGCAGTTCTTC
-	TRBV5-1	-	TRBJ2-4	CASSLHMNLAKNIQYF	TGCGCCAGCAGCTTACACATGAACCTAGCCAAAAACATTCAGTACTTC
few	TRBV7-9	-	TRBJ1-1	CASSWPAGWYTEAFF	TGTGCCAGCAGCTGGCCTGCAGGGTGGTACACTGAAGCTTTCTTT
few	TRBV7-7	TRBD2	TRBJ2-1	CASSFSGQDNEQFF	TGTGCTAGCAGCTTTAGCGGGCAAGACAATGAGCAGTTCTTC
once	TRBV14	TRBD1	TRBJ2-5	CASSPGQGQETQYF	TGTGCCAGCAGCCCCGGACAGGGCCAAGAGACCCAGTACTTC
-	TRBV7-2	-	TRBJ2-2	CASSLNPGELFF	TGTGCCAGCAGCCTCAACCCCGGGGAGCTGTTTTTT
-	TRBV7-6	TRBD2	TRBJ2-7	CASSLEGLAVEQYF	TGTGCCAGCAGCTTAGAGGGACTAGCGGTCGAGCAGTACTTC
-	TRBV30	-	TRBJ1-2	CAWSSRGLSSGYTF	TGTGCCTGGAGTTCGCGGGGTTTATCAAGTGGCTACACCTTC
-	TRBV28	-	TRBJ1-2	CASSLFRALGDYGYTF	TGTGCCAGCAGTTTATTCCGGGCCCTCGGGGACTATGGCTACACCTTC
-	TRBV4-1	-	TRBJ2-1	CASSQIGSSYNEQFF	TGCGCCAGCAGCCAAATAGGGTCCTCCTACAATGAGCAGTTCTTC
-	TRBV6-4	TRBD2	TRBJ2-3	CASSKLAGGHDTQYF	TGTGCCAGCAGTAAACTAGCGGGAGGACATGATACGCAGTATTTT
once	TRBV11-3	-	TRBJ2-7	CASSLGAGSPYEQYF	TGTGCCAGCAGCTTGGGGGCAGGGTCTCCCTACGAGCAGTACTTC
medium-sized	TRBV5-4	TRBD1	TRBJ1-2	CASSPTRQGRNGYTF	TGTGCCAGCAGCCCGACCAGACAGGGGAGGAATGGCTACACCTTC